These T cell receptor beta chains were read from a single sample in a study of control samples from healthy donors and cancer patients. Libraries were prepared by immunoSEQ multiplex PCR; TCRdb keeps only in-frame clonotypes and omits some of them. This sample yields under 7,500 clones, of which under 90% are seen a single time; around 30% belongs to the top ten. Input material: PBMCs. These receptors were taken from a man in his sixties or seventies with lung cancer. Both conserved end residues are trimmed from each CDR3. A clone size is listed for some rows: how often the clone was seen (once, few, many), or a class if it is expanded.

CDR3 length	J gene	clone size	V gene	CDR3 protein
12	TRBJ2-1	-	TRBV7-2	ASSSGVRYNEQF
13	TRBJ2-1	-	TRBV10-3	AISQSGRATNEQF
17	TRBJ2-6	-	TRBV18	ASSPVGQRVFSGANVLT
15	TRBJ1-4	-	TRBV5-1	ASSSREVLVGEEKLF
11	TRBJ2-5	-	TRBV5-6	ASSLGSQETQY
9	TRBJ2-7	-	TRBV20-1	SASRAGEQY
12	TRBJ2-7	-	TRBV18	ASSPGRPGDEQY
13	TRBJ2-2	-	TRBV10-2	ASSESRANTGELF
13	TRBJ2-3	-	TRBV6-6	ASSYSGGGTDTQY
16	TRBJ2-1	-	TRBV3-1/TRBV3-2	ASSLDPPLAGGKNEQF
10	TRBJ2-5	-	TRBV10-3	AISESKETQY
12	TRBJ2-1	-	TRBV4-3	ASSPRQGYNEQF
16	TRBJ2-2	-	TRBV7-9	ASSSTNIRTGNTGELF
15	TRBJ1-4	-	TRBV19	ASSFRDGYATNEKLF
10	TRBJ2-1	-	TRBV30	AWSPTGTGQF
11	TRBJ2-5	-	TRBV10-1	ASSEGLAETQY
12	TRBJ1-1	-	TRBV6-2/TRBV6-3	ASSERQLNTEAF
12	TRBJ1-6	-	TRBV5-6	ASSWSGYDSPLH
10	TRBJ2-7	once	TRBV5-6	ASSLDRYEQY
11	TRBJ2-7	-	TRBV7-9	ASDRDATYEQY
14	TRBJ2-5	-	TRBV27	ASSFTLRSASSAQY
19	TRBJ2-3	-	TRBV3-1/TRBV3-2	ASSQELGLAGDLSGADTQY
14	TRBJ2-1	-	TRBV6-6	ASSPRGLAGDNEQF
13	TRBJ2-1	-	TRBV7-2	AGSLAGVRGDEQF
16	TRBJ2-7	-	TRBV7-2	ASSLEPPFTGFSYEQY
13	TRBJ2-2	-	TRBV10-1	ASSPAGVNTGELF
12	TRBJ2-5	-	TRBV5-6	ASSLGGRGETQY
20	TRBJ2-2	-	TRBV27	ASSPDGRGQPRLAANTGELF
13	TRBJ1-2	-	TRBV10-2	ASSESRGAGYGYT
12	TRBJ2-5	-	TRBV25-1	ASSVDRAQETQY
14	TRBJ1-6	once	TRBV6-2/TRBV6-3	ASSYSKNFGRSPLH
13	TRBJ2-5	-	TRBV10-2	ASSEQAGGQETQY
10	TRBJ2-7	-	TRBV7-2	ASSILSYEQY
10	TRBJ2-7	once	TRBV3-1/TRBV3-2	ASSQDTSSQY
12	TRBJ2-7	-	TRBV11-2	ASSLAAGDYEQY
13	TRBJ2-1	-	TRBV7-2	ASSQGLAGYNEQF
14	TRBJ1-5	once	TRBV28	ASILGTGSFNQPQH
13	TRBJ2-7	-	TRBV29-1	SVEAPLQGSYEQY
11	TRBJ1-1	-	TRBV30	AWSVSRNTEAF
14	TRBJ2-5	-	TRBV7-9	ASSQDYPLYQETQY
11	TRBJ2-2	-	TRBV12-3/TRBV12-4	ASSRTNPGELF
11	TRBJ2-7	-	TRBV6-2/TRBV6-3	ASSQDRAYEQY
11	TRBJ2-7	-	TRBV6-5	ASHGQGVWEQY
12	TRBJ1-4	-	TRBV30	AWSVSGGGEKLF
13	TRBJ1-1	-	TRBV10-3	AISERAAGNTEAF
15	TRBJ2-7	-	TRBV6-2/TRBV6-3	ASSPTSINRGYNEQY
12	TRBJ2-7	-	TRBV5-1	ASSLVGNTYEQY
10	TRBJ1-2	-	TRBV2	ASREQGYGYT
13	TRBJ1-2	-	TRBV15	ATSREGKTPGGYT
12	TRBJ1-6	-	TRBV6-2/TRBV6-3	ASSPGQSNSPLH
13	TRBJ2-7	-	TRBV5-8	ASSLMASGSNEQY
14	TRBJ1-1	-	TRBV19	ASSIGAVLGNTEAF
12	TRBJ1-5	-	TRBV30	AWSRGTGDQPQH
12	TRBJ2-7	-	TRBV7-2	ASSLRQGSHEQY
13	TRBJ1-1	once	TRBV5-6	ASSLSAGLNTEAF